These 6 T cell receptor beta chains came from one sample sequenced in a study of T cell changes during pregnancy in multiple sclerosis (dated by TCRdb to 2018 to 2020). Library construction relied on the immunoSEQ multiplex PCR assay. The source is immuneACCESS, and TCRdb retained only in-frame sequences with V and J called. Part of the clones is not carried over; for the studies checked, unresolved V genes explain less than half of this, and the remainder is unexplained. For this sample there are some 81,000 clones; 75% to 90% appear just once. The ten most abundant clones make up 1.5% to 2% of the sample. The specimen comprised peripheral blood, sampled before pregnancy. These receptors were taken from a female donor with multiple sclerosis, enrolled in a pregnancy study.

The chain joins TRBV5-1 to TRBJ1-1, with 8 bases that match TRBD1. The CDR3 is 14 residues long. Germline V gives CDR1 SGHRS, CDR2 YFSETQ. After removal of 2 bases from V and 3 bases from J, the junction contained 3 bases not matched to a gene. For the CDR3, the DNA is TGCGCCAGCAGCTTCCAGGGGGCGGACACTGAAGCTTTCTTT. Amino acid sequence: CASSFQGADTEAFF.

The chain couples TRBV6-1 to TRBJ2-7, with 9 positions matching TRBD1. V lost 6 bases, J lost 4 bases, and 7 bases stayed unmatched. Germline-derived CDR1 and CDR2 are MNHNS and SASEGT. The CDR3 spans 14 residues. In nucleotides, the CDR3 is TGTGCCAGCAGAATGGGACAGGGTACGTACGAGCAGTACTTC. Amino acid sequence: CASRMGQGTYEQYF.

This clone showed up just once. DNA of the CDR3: TGTGCCAGCAGCTTGGGGTACAGGGGAGGTGGCTACACCTTC. The encoded protein is CASSLGYRGGGYTF. The J gene is TRBJ1-2, the V gene TRBV5-6; TRBD1 matches 7 bases. Per germline, CDR1 SGHDT and CDR2 YYEEEE. Trimming cost V 0 bases and J 7 bases; bases outside gene matches: 6. The CDR3 has 14 amino acids.

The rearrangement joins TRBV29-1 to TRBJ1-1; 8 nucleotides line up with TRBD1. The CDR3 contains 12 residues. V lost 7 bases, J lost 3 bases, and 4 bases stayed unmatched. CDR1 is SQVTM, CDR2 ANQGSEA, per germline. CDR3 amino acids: CSERTGYTEAFF. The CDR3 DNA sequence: TGCAGCGAACGGACAGGGTACACTGAAGCTTTCTTT.

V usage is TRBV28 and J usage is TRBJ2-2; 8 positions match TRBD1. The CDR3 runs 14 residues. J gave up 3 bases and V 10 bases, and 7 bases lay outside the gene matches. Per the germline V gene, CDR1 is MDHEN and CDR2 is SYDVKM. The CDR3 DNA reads TGTGCCACACAGACAGGGGAGGACACCGGGGAGCTGTTTTTT. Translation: CATQTGEDTGELFF.

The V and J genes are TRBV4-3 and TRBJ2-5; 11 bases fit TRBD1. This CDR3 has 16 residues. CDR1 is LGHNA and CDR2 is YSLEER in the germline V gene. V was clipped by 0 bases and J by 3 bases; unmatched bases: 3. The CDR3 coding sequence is TGCGCCAGCAGCCAAGACTTGGGACAGGGGGAAGAGACCCAGTACTTC. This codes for CASSQDLGQGEETQYF.